The 19 T cell receptor beta chains below were found in one sample sequenced in a study of blood T cell repertoires in COVID-19. The protocol was immunoSEQ multiplex PCR, while the TCRdb copy is restricted to in-frame clones and leaves out a portion. In the table there are a few hundred thousand clones, 75% to 85% of which are singletons. Sequenced input: peripheral blood. All receptors derive from a human donor in a cohort sampled during active COVID-19.

This sequence joins TRBV9 and TRBJ1-1; 7 bases agree with TRBD1. CDR3 length equals 16 residues. The trim removed 2 bases at V and 0 bases at J, leaving 7 bases unmatched. Germline CDR1 and CDR2: SGDLS and YYNGEE. The CDR3 coding sequence is TGTGCCAGCAGCGTCGACCAGGGGACAGTGAACACTGAAGCTTTCTTT. As protein: CASSVDQGTVNTEAFF.

The chain carries TRBV6-1 and TRBJ2-1, with TRBD2 matching 12 bases. Germline V gene sequence: CDR1 MNHNS, CDR2 SASEGT. This CDR3 is 14 amino acids long. V lost 2 bases and J lost 9; bases outside the gene matches: 2. CDR3 nucleotides: TGTGCCAGCAGTGAACTAGCGGGGGGGGGTGAGCAGTTCTTC. Encoded protein: CASSELAGGGEQFF.

The sample holds many counts of this clone. V usage is TRBV10-2 and J usage is TRBJ2-2; D not resolved. Trimming shortened V by 3 bases and J by 3 bases, and 11 bases separated the two germline ends. The CDR3 is made up of 15 amino acids. Germline CDR1 and CDR2: WSHSY and SAAADI. The CDR3 region is CASSEPGWDTGELFF. CDR3 DNA sequence: TGCGCCAGCAGTGAACCGGGTTGGGACACCGGGGAGCTGTTTTTT.

The genes are TRBV24-1 and TRBJ2-7, with D perhaps TRBD2 (5 bases). Germline CDR1 KGHDR, CDR2 SFDVKD. CDR3 size: 16 residues. With 4 bases removed from V and 0 bases from J, the gap between germline ends came to 15 bases. The CDR3, as DNA: TGTGCCACCAGTGACTACTCCGCAAGCGGCTCCTACGAGCAGTACTTC. The encoded protein is CATSDYSASGSYEQYF.

As concerns this clone: This sample includes further DNA sequences coding for the same CDR3. The chain uses TRBV24-1 and TRBJ2-1; 16 nucleotides line up with TRBD2. This CDR3 is 18 amino acids long. From germline, CDR1 is KGHDR and CDR2 SFDVKD. V was pared by 4 bases and J by 4 bases, with 6 bases of the junction left unmatched. CDR3 DNA: TGTGCCACCAGTGACCCGGGACTAGCGGGGGGGCCGTACAATGAGCAGTTCTTC. This translates into CATSDPGLAGGPYNEQFF.

The chain carries TRBV7-3 and TRBJ2-2; no definite D call. The CDR3 is 16 residues long. Germline assignment: CDR1 SGHTA and CDR2 FQGTGA. V lost 3 bases to trimming and J lost 1 base, with 12 bases between them. Here the CDR3 DNA reads TGTGCCAGCAGCTTTGCCCCCGGCGGGAACACCGGGGAGCTGTTTTTT. It is translated as CASSFAPGGNTGELFF.

The gene calls are TRBV12-5 and TRBJ2-5; 10 bases are shared with TRBD1. The CDR3 consists of 14 residues. Trimming at V came to 6 bases and at J to 4 bases, leaving 5 bases not matched to a gene. CDR1 LGHNT and CDR2 FRNRAP come from the germline V gene. CDR3 loop: CASGLTGGGETQYF. As DNA, the CDR3 is TGTGCTAGTGGACTGACAGGGGGCGGAGAGACCCAGTACTTC.

The rearrangement uses TRBV29-1 and TRBJ2-7; TRBD1 agrees at 9 bases. With V trimmed by 5 bases and J by 5 bases, 4 bases remained unmatched. The germline V gene has CDR1 SQVTM and CDR2 ANQGSEA. CDR3 length equals 12 residues. The CDR3 loop is CSVTTGGNEQYF. The CDR3 DNA sequence: TGCAGCGTTACGACAGGGGGTAACGAGCAGTACTTC.

The genes are TRBV30 and TRBJ1-3; 7 positions match TRBD1. The CDR3 spans 14 residues. V gave up 0 bases and J gave up 4 bases; unmatched junction bases: 3. Looked up from germline, CDR1 is GTSNPN and CDR2 is SVGIG (reference sequence). The CDR3 nucleotides read TGTGCCTGGAGTGTGTTACAGGGGGGAAACACCATATATTTT. The encoded protein is CAWSVLQGGNTIYF.

The chain carries TRBV4-2 and TRBJ2-3, with TRBD2 as a possible D gene (7 bases). Germline CDR1 LGHNA, CDR2 YNFKEQ. V was pared by 0 bases and J by 2 bases, with 15 bases between. The CDR3 runs 17 residues. The chain's CDR3 is CASSQDMGGGLTDTQYF. DNA of the CDR3: TGTGCCAGCAGCCAAGATATGGGGGGGGGCCTCACAGATACGCAGTATTTT.

The chain recombines TRBV28 with TRBJ1-4; 8 bases are shared with TRBD1. The CDR3 has 17 amino acids. From germline, CDR1 is MDHEN and CDR2 SYDVKM. V trimming: 2 bases; J trimming: 12 bases; junction bases outside the gene matches: 17. The CDR3 region has the DNA TGTGCCAGCAGTTTAGGGGGCAGGGGGCAAAGTTTTGATCAACTGTTTTTT. Translation: CASSLGGRGQSFDQLFF.

The rearrangement links TRBV5-1 to TRBJ2-7, with D possibly being TRBD2 (6 bases). Germline loops: CDR1 SGHRS, CDR2 YFSETQ. V dropped 0 bases and J dropped 4 bases, with 11 bases sitting between them. This CDR3 contains 14 residues. The CDR3 nucleotides are TGCGCCAGCAGCTTGGGTGGGGACTCGTACGAGCAGTACTTC. Translated, it gives CASSLGGDSYEQYF.

The V gene is TRBV4-2, the J gene TRBJ1-4; TRBD1 matches at 10 bases. The V segment lost 4 bases and the J segment 8 bases; nucleotides outside the gene matches: 10. CDR1 is LGHNA, CDR2 YNFKEQ, per germline. The CDR3 length is 16 residues. This CDR3 is CASSLTGGTGDEKLFF. CDR3 in DNA: TGTGCCAGCAGCCTCACCGGAGGGACAGGGGACGAAAAACTGTTTTTT.

The J gene is TRBJ1-3, the V gene TRBV13; D gene unclear. The CDR3 contains 13 residues. Germline V gene lookup returns CDR1 PRHDT and CDR2 FYEKMQ (reference sequence). Trimming removed 8 bases from V and 5 bases from J, with 13 bases in between. This CDR3 reads CASSDGGRNTIYF. The CDR3 region has the DNA TGTGCCAGCTCAGACGGAGGGAGAAACACCATATATTTT.

The chain carries TRBV5-1 and TRBJ1-1; 7 bases are shared with TRBD1. CDR3 length equals 14 residues. Germline assignment: CDR1 SGHRS and CDR2 YFSETQ. The junction had 4 bases not matched to a gene; V was cut back by 0 bases and J by 5 bases. CDR3 protein: CASSLGQGSTEAFF. The CDR3 region has the DNA TGCGCCAGCAGCTTGGGACAGGGAAGTACTGAAGCTTTCTTT.

The chain recombines TRBV5-1 with TRBJ2-1; the match to TRBD2 covers 16 bases. The V segment lost 3 bases and the J segment 7 bases; nucleotides outside the gene matches: 7. Per the germline V gene, CDR1 is SGHRS and CDR2 is YFSETQ. The CDR3 contains 17 residues. CDR3 sequence: CASSWGLAGGLSNEQFF. The CDR3 nucleotides are TGCGCCAGCAGCTGGGGACTAGCGGGGGGGCTATCGAATGAGCAGTTCTTC.

The rearrangement links TRBV5-1 to TRBJ1-4, with 9 bases matching TRBD1. After removal of 1 base from V and 5 bases from J, the junction contained 9 bases not matched to a gene. The CDR3 runs 17 residues. Germline V lookup: CDR1 SGHRS, CDR2 YFSETQ. CDR3 coding DNA: TGCGCCAGCAGCTTGAGGCCTTCCGGGACAGGGAATGAAAAACTGTTTTTT. Protein product: CASSLRPSGTGNEKLFF.

About this clone: This sample also contains other DNA sequences that code for the same CDR3. The chain uses TRBV19 and TRBJ2-3, with D hard to call. The CDR3 extends over 13 amino acids. The V end lost 3 bases, the J end lost 1 base, and 5 bases lay between the germline ends. Germline CDR1 reads LNHDA; CDR2 reads SQIVND (reference sequence). CDR3 amino acids: CASSIPGTDTQYF. CDR3 in DNA: TGTGCCAGTAGTATCCCCGGCACAGATACGCAGTATTTT.

The chain has TRBV10-3 and TRBJ2-6, with D perhaps TRBD2 (5 bases). The germline V gene encodes CDR1 ENHRY and CDR2 SYGVKD. CDR3 length equals 16 residues. The V end was cut by 6 bases, the J end by 0 bases, with 12 bases between. DNA of the CDR3: TGTGCCATCAGCCCCTTGGGGAGCTCTGGGGCCAACGTCCTGACTTTC. Protein sequence: CAISPLGSSGANVLTF.